These 16 T cell receptor beta chains came from one sample sequenced in a study of blood T cell repertoires in COVID-19. Sequenced by immunoSEQ multiplex PCR; TCRdb stores in-frame clones only, minus some. There are approximately 150,000 clones in the sample; 75% to 90% occur only once, and approximately 3% lies in the top ten. Input material: peripheral blood. The receptors come from a woman in her sixties with active COVID-19.

The chain couples TRBV5-1 to TRBJ2-1; D is perhaps TRBD1 (5 bases). The ends were cut back, 3 bases at V and 10 bases at J, with 14 bases in the middle. Germline V gene lookup returns CDR1 SGHRS and CDR2 YFSETQ. The CDR3 sequence is 13 residues long. The CDR3 coding sequence is TGCGCCAGCAGCTCCTACCAGGGCTGGGAGCAGTTCTTC. Residues: CASSSYQGWEQFF.

V and J are TRBV14 and TRBJ1-6, with 9 bases identical to TRBD1. CDR1 and CDR2 from the germline V gene are SGHDN and FVKESK. Trimming took 1 base from V and 9 from J; bases not matched to a gene: 1. The CDR3 consists of 14 residues. The CDR3 coding sequence is TGTGCCAGCAGCCAAGTGGGACAGGGTTCACCCCTCCACTTT. Translation gives CASSQVGQGSPLHF.

The count of this clone is one. The chain carries TRBV6-2 or TRBV6-3 and TRBJ2-5; TRBD1 matches at 7 bases. J was trimmed by 5 bases and V by 2 bases; bases with no gene match: 5. Germline V gene sequence: CDR1 MNHEY, CDR2 SVGEGT. The CDR3 extends over 14 amino acids. CDR3 coding DNA: TGTGCCAGCAGTTACGGAACAGGGGCGGAGACCCAGTACTTC. Its translation is CASSYGTGAETQYF.

This sequence joins TRBV21-1 and TRBJ2-3; the DNA was not used to check the table's D call, TRBD1. TRBV21-1 is reported as a pseudogene. The CDR3 has 16 amino acids. The CDR3 DNA sequence: TGTGCCAGCAGCAAAGGATTGTTCGGGACAGTGGATACGCAGTATTTT. As protein: CASSKGLFGTVDTQYF.

The rearrangement links TRBV4-1 to TRBJ1-1; 7 bases agree with TRBD1. The CDR3 is made up of 17 amino acids. The trim removed 0 bases at V and 0 bases at J, leaving 7 bases unmatched. Germline assignment: CDR1 MGHRA and CDR2 YSYEKL. This CDR3 reads CASSQDPGQSMNTEAFF. In DNA form, the CDR3 reads TGCGCCAGCAGCCAAGATCCGGGACAGTCAATGAACACTGAAGCTTTCTTT.

The J gene is TRBJ2-5, the V gene TRBV2; 9 positions agree with TRBD1. The germline CDR1 and CDR2 sequences are SNHLY and FYNNEI. The CDR3 totals 13 residues. V was pared by 6 bases and J by 5 bases, with 4 bases of the junction left unmatched. The CDR3 sequence is CASRGQGLETQYF. CDR3 bases: TGTGCCAGCAGAGGACAGGGGTTGGAGACCCAGTACTTC. Complete variable domain (other parts from reference TRBV2 and TRBJ2-5): EPEVTQTPSHQVTQMGQEVILRCVPISNHLYFYWYRQILGQKVEFLVSFYNNEISEKSEIFDDQFSVERPDGSNFTLKIRSTKLEDSAMYFCASRGQGLETQYFGPGTRLLVL.

The chain uses TRBV6-5 and TRBJ1-3; 7 bases are a match to TRBD1. CDR1 and CDR2 (germline): MNHEY, SVGAGI. The CDR3 is made up of 15 amino acids. V trimming: 6 bases; J trimming: 4 bases; junction bases outside the gene matches: 9. CDR3 loop: CASSRQGLAGNTIYF. Written as DNA, the CDR3 is TGTGCCAGCAGCCGACAGGGCTTAGCCGGAAACACCATATATTTT.

The chain combines TRBV3-1 (or the pseudogene TRBV3-2) with TRBJ2-7, with TRBD2 identical over 14 bases. J lost 4 bases, V lost 4 bases, and 6 bases had no gene match. CDR1 is LGHDT, CDR2 YNNKEL, per germline (reference sequence). CDR3 length: 16 amino acids. In DNA form, the CDR3 reads TGTGCCAGCAGCCGGGGACTAGCGGGAGTCCCTTACGAGCAGTACTTC. Its protein product is CASSRGLAGVPYEQYF.

The chain carries TRBV10-3 and TRBJ2-1; 9 bases are a match to TRBD2. Germline CDR1 and CDR2: ENHRY and SYGVKD. J was trimmed by 8 bases and V by 7 bases; bases with no gene match: 9. The CDR3 runs 14 residues. The CDR3 loop is CAIKAGGESDEQFF. In DNA form, the CDR3 reads TGTGCCATCAAGGCGGGAGGGGAGTCGGATGAGCAGTTCTTC.

The chain couples TRBV6-5 to TRBJ2-7; 11 nucleotides line up with TRBD1. CDR1 and CDR2 from the germline V gene are MNHEY and SVGAGI. This CDR3 spans 14 amino acids. V lost 6 bases to trimming and J lost 5 bases; unmatched junction nucleotides: 6. DNA for the CDR3: TGTGCCAGCAGGCCCGGGACAGGGGGTAACGAGCAGTACTTC. This translates into CASRPGTGGNEQYF.

The rearrangement joins TRBV21-1 to TRBJ2-5; no check of the table's D call, TRBD2, against the DNA was made. TRBV21-1 is assigned pseudogene status. CDR3 length: 16 amino acids. CDR3: CASSKSHLGGRKTQYF. CDR3 in DNA: TGTGCCAGCAGCAAGTCGCATTTGGGTGGGAGAAAGACCCAGTACTTC.

The chain is built from TRBV5-1 and TRBJ2-5; D is possibly TRBD1 (6 bases). The CDR3 has 13 residues. Per germline, CDR1 SGHRS and CDR2 YFSETQ. V was cut by 1 base and J by 5 bases, with 9 bases left in between. The CDR3 here is CASSLTGMETQYF. The CDR3 coding sequence is TGCGCCAGCAGCTTGACAGGGATGGAGACCCAGTACTTC.

This clone was detected a few times. For the CDR3, the DNA is TGTGCCAGCAGCGTAGGAGGGATCAATGAGCAGTTCTTC. It translates to CASSVGGINEQFF. The V call is TRBV9, the J call TRBJ2-1; D might be TRBD2 (5 bases). The CDR3 length is 13 residues. Trimming removed 0 bases at V and 6 bases at J, with 7 bases between. The V gene's germline CDR1 is SGDLS and CDR2 YYNGEE.

The chain joins TRBV6-6 to TRBJ2-1; 11 nucleotides match TRBD2. The CDR3 is 16 residues long. V trimming: 2 bases; J trimming: 3 bases; junction bases outside the gene matches: 3. CDR1 and CDR2 (germline): MNHNY, SVGAGI (reference sequence). The CDR3 reads CASSYPTSGSYNEQFF. Written as DNA, the CDR3 is TGTGCCAGCAGTTACCCCACTAGCGGGAGCTACAATGAGCAGTTCTTC.

The V and J genes are TRBV28 and TRBJ1-4, with D possibly matching TRBD1 (6 bases). CDR3 length: 16 amino acids. CDR1 is MDHEN, CDR2 SYDVKM, per germline. Trimming took off 7 bases at V and 3 bases at J, with 18 bases between the two ends. The CDR3 sequence: CASTWRNGQSNEKLFF. The CDR3 DNA is TGTGCCAGCACTTGGAGAAACGGACAGTCTAATGAAAAACTGTTTTTT.

This clone was counted once. The rearrangement links TRBV7-8 to TRBJ2-5, with 10 bases identical to TRBD2. There are 15 residues in the CDR3. The germline CDR1 and CDR2 sequences are SGHVS and FQNEAQ. V shed 5 bases and J 4 bases; nucleotides not matched to a gene: 7. The CDR3 sequence: CASSHGRLAGETQYF. Here the CDR3 DNA reads TGTGCCAGCAGCCATGGGAGACTAGCGGGAGAGACCCAGTACTTC.